This entry lists 7 T cell receptor beta chains sequenced from one sample in a study of cytomegalovirus exposure and HLA in healthy donors. PCR employed 60 Vbeta and 13 Jbeta primers. The repertoire was sequenced with immunoSEQ multiplex PCR; TCRdb's copy has only in-frame clones and lacks some. The repertoire includes 150,000 or so clones, around 75% of them detected once, and roughly 8% sits in the top ten. What was sequenced was PBMCs. Every receptor here comes from a man younger than 40 in good health and CMV-seropositive.

In nucleotides, the CDR3 is TGTGCCAGTAGGAGGACAGCGATTAACTATGGCTACACCTTC. Protein product: CASRRTAINYGYTF. The V call is TRBV19, the J call TRBJ1-2, with D maybe TRBD1 (6 bases). The germline V gene encodes CDR1 LNHDA and CDR2 SQIVND (reference sequence). The germline V and J ends were trimmed by 6 bases and 1 base, with 12 bases remaining between them. The CDR3 extends over 14 amino acids.

A few counts support this clone. The chain links TRBV28 to TRBJ2-5; 9 nucleotides line up with TRBD2. The V gene end was trimmed by 8 bases and the J gene end by 5 bases; junction bases not matched to a gene: 15. Germline CDR1 is MDHEN and CDR2 is SYDVKM. CDR3 size: 16 residues. The CDR3 is CASGPPGGRASETQYF. As DNA, the CDR3 is TGTGCCAGCGGCCCCCCGGGCGGGAGGGCCTCGGAGACCCAGTACTTC.

The J gene is TRBJ2-1, the V gene TRBV7-9, with TRBD2 matching over 8 bases. This CDR3 spans 16 amino acids. Germline V lookup: CDR1 SEHNR, CDR2 FQNEAQ (reference sequence). Trimming took 5 bases from V and 2 from J; bases not matched to a gene: 8. In DNA, the CDR3 is TGTGCCAGCAGCCTACCGGGGGGGGCCCCCTACAATGAGCAGTTCTTC. Amino acids: CASSLPGGAPYNEQFF. The full variable domain, in which reference TRBV7-9 and TRBJ2-1 provide the parts outside the CDR3, is DTGVSQNPRHKITKRGQNVTFRCDPISEHNRLYWYRQTLGQGPEFLTYFQNEAQLEKSRLLSDRFSAERPKGSFSTLEIQRTEQGDSAMYLCASSLPGGAPYNEQFFGPGTRLTVL.

Only one count was recorded for this clone. This chain connects TRBV4-3 to TRBJ2-3; no definite D call. The CDR3 loop spans 13 amino acids. The ends were cut back, 3 bases at V and 1 base at J, with 5 bases in the middle. Per the germline V gene, CDR1 is LGHNA and CDR2 is YSLEER. The CDR3 DNA reads as TGCGCCAGCAGCCAGCCAGGCACAGATACGCAGTATTTT. Translating gives CASSQPGTDTQYF.

This chain uses TRBV27 with TRBJ1-2; TRBD1 might be the D (6 bases). This CDR3 contains 13 residues. Trimming removed 4 bases from V and 4 bases from J, with 10 bases in between. From germline, CDR1 is MNHEY and CDR2 SMNVEV (reference sequence). Here the CDR3 reads CASSSGGVYGYTF. The DNA of the CDR3 is TGTGCCAGCAGTTCGGGGGGCGTCTATGGCTACACCTTC.

This clone has a handful of counts. V gene TRBV11-2 combines with J gene TRBJ1-3; no clear D. This CDR3 comprises 16 residues. Trimming took 8 bases from V and 0 from J, leaving 17 bases between them. Germline V gene sequence: CDR1 SGHAT, CDR2 FQNNGV. CDR3 DNA: TGTGCCAGCGGCCATGACGGAGCCTCCTCTGGAAACACCATATATTTT. Residues: CASGHDGASSGNTIYF.

J is TRBJ1-5 and V is TRBV27; TRBD1 aligns across 9 bases. With 5 bases clipped from V and 3 bases from J, the junction kept 5 bases outside the gene matches. The CDR3 has 15 residues. CDR1 is MNHEY and CDR2 is SMNVEV in the germline V gene (reference sequence). The CDR3 reads CASSPWDRVNQPQHF. The CDR3 region has the DNA TGTGCCAGCAGTCCCTGGGACAGGGTCAATCAGCCCCAGCATTTT.